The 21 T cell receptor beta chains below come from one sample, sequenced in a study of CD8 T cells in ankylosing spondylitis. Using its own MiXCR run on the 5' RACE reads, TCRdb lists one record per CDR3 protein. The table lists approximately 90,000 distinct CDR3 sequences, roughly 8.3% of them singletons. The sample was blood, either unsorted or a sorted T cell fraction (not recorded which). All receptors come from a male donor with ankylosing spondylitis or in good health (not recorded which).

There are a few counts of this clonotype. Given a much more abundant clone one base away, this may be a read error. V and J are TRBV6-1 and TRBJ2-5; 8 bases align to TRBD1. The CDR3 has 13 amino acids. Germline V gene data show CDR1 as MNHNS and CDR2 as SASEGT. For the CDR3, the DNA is TGTGCCAGCAGTCAGGACAGGGAAGAGTCCCAGTACTTC. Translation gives CASSQDREESQYF.

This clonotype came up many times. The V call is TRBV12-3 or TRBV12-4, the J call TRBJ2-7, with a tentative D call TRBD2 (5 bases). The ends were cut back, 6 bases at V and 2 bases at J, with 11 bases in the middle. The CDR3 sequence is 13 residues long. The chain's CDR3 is CASSRGPPYEQYF. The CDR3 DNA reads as TGTGCCAGCAGCCGAGGGCCCCCCTACGAGCAGTACTTC.

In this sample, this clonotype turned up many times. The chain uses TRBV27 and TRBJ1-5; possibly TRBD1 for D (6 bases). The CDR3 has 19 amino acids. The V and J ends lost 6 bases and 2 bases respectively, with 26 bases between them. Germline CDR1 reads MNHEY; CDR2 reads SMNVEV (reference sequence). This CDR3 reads CASSTVFEQGSKGNQPQHF. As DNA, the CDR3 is TGTGCCAGCAGCACGGTATTCGAACAGGGTTCGAAGGGCAATCAGCCCCAGCATTTT.

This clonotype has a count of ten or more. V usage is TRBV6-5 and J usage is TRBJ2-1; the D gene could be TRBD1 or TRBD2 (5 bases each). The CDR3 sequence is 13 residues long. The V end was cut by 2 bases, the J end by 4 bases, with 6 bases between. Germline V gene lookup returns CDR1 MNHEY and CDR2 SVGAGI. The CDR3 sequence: CASSYGTYNEQFF. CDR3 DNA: TGTGCCAGCAGTTACGGGACGTACAATGAGCAGTTCTTC.

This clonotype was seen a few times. CDR3 nucleotide sequence: TGCGCCAGCAGTAATGAGGGGCGCAGCACAGATACGCAGTATTTT. Encoded protein: CASSNEGRSTDTQYF. The chain joins TRBV5-1 to TRBJ2-3; TRBD1 or TRBD2 may be the D gene (5 bases each). This CDR3 is 15 amino acids long. CDR1 is SGHRS, CDR2 YFSETQ, per germline. The V end lost 5 bases, the J end lost 0 bases, and 13 bases lay between the germline ends.

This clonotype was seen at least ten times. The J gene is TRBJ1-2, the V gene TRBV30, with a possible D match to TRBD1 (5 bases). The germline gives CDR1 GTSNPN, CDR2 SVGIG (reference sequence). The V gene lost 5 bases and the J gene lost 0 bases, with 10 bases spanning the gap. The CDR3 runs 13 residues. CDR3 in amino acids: CAWQGDTNYGYTF. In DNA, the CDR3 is TGTGCCTGGCAGGGTGACACTAACTATGGCTACACCTTC.

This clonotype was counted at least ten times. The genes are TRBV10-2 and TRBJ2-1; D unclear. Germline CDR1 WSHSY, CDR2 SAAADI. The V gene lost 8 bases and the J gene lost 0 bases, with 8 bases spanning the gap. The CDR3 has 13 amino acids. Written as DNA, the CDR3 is TGCGCCAGCGGCGTGGACTCCTACAATGAGCAGTTCTTC. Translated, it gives CASGVDSYNEQFF.

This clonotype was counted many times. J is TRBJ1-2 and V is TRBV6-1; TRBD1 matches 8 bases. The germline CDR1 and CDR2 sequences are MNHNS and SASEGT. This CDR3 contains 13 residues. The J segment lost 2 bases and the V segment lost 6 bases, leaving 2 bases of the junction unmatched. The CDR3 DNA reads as TGTGCCAGCAGCGGACAGGGAAACTATGGCTACACCTTC. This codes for CASSGQGNYGYTF.

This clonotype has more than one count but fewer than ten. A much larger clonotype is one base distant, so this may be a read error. CDR3 sequence reads: CASSVSNQPQHF. The CDR3 coding sequence is TGTGCCAGCAGTGTTAGCAATCAGCCCCAGCATTTT. The V call is TRBV7-2, the J call TRBJ1-5, with D unresolved. This CDR3 spans 12 amino acids. CDR1 and CDR2 (germline): SGHTA, FQGNSA. V lost 6 bases and J lost 0, with 3 bases in between. Using reference TRBV7-2 and TRBJ1-5 for the parts outside the CDR3, the full variable domain is GAGVSQSPSNKVTEKGKDVELRCDPISGHTALYWYRQSLGQGLEFLIYFQGNSAPDKSGLPSDRFSAERTGGSVSTLTIQRTQQEDSAVYLCASSVSNQPQHFGDGTRLSIL.

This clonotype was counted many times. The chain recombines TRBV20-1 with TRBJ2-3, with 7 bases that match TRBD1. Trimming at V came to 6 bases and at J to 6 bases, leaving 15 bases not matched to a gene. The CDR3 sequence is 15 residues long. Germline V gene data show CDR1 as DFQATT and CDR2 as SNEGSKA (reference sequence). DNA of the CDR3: TGCAGTGCAGCAACAGGGGCCCCCAAAGGCGATACGCAGTATTTT. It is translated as CSAATGAPKGDTQYF.

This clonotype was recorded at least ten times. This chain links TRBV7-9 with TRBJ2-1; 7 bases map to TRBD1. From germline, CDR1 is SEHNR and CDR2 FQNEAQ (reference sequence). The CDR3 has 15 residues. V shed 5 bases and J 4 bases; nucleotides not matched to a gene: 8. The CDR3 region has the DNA TGTGCCAGCAGCCCGCCCCGGACAGGTTACAATGAGCAGTTCTTC. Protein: CASSPPRTGYNEQFF.

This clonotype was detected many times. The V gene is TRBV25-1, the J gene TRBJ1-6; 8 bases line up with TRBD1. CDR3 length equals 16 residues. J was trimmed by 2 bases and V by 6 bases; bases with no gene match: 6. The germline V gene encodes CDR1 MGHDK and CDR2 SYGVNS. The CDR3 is CASRSGQGPYNSPLHF. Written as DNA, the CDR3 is TGTGCCAGCAGATCAGGACAGGGCCCCTATAATTCACCCCTCCACTTT.

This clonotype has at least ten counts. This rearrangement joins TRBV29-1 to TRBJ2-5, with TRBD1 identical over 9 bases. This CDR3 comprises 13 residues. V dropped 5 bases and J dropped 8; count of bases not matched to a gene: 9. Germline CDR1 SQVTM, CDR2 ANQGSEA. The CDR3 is CSVTQGQGGTQYF. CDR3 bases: TGCAGCGTTACACAGGGACAGGGAGGTACCCAGTACTTC. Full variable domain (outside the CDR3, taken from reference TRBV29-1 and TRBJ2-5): SAVISQKPSRDICQRGTSLTIQCQVDSQVTMMFWYRQQPGQSLTLIATANQGSEATYESGFVIDKFPISRPNLTFSTLTVSNMSPEDSSIYLCSVTQGQGGTQYFGPGTRLLVL.

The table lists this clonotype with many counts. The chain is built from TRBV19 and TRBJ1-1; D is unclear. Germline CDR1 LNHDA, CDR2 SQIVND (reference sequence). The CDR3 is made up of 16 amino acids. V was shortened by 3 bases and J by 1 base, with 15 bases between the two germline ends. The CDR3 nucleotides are TGTGCCAGTAGTATCTCCCCCGGACGGACGAACACTGAAGCTTTCTTT. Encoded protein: CASSISPGRTNTEAFF.

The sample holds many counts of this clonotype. The CDR3 DNA reads TGCGCCAGCAGCCAAGATTGGCTAGCGGGAGCCCAAATTTACAATGAGCAGTTCTTC. Protein: CASSQDWLAGAQIYNEQFF. The rearrangement uses TRBV4-3 and TRBJ2-1, with TRBD2 identical over 10 bases. Unmatched junction bases numbered 12, after V lost 0 bases and J lost 4 bases. Germline CDR1 reads LGHNA; CDR2 reads YSLEER. This CDR3 region has 19 residues.

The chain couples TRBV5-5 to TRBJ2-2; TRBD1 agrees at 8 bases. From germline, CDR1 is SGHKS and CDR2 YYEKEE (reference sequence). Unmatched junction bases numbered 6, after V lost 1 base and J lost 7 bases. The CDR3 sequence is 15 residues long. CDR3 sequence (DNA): TGTGCCAGCAGCTTGTTCCGACAGGGGTTCGGGGAGCTGTTTTTT. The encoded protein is CASSLFRQGFGELFF.

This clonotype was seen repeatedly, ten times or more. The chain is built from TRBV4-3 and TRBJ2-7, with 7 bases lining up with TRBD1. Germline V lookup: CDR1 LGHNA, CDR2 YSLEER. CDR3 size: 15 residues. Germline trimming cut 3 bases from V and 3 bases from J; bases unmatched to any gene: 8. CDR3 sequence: CASSHLRDSYYEQYF. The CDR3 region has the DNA TGCGCCAGCAGCCACCTTCGGGACAGCTACTACGAGCAGTACTTC.

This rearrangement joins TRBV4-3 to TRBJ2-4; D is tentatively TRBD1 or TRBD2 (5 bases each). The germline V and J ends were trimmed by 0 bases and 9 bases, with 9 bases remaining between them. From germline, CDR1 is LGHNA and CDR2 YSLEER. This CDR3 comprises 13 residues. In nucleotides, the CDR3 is TGCGCCAGCAGCCAAGATCGGGGCGGCATTCAGTACTTC. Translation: CASSQDRGGIQYF.

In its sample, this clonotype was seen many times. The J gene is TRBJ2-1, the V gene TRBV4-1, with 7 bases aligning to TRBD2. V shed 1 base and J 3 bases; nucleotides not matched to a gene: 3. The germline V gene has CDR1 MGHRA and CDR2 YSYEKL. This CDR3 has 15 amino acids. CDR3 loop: CASSQGLADYNEQFF. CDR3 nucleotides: TGCGCCAGCAGCCAAGGTCTAGCGGACTACAATGAGCAGTTCTTC.

CDR3 region: CASSFSWTDTQYF. The CDR3 DNA reads TGTGCCAGCAGCTTCAGTTGGACAGATACGCAGTATTTT. The gene calls are TRBV7-2 and TRBJ2-3, with D uncertain. V was trimmed by 3 bases and J by 3 bases, leaving 7 bases between them. CDR1 is SGHTA, CDR2 FQGNSA, per germline. The CDR3 sequence is 13 residues long.

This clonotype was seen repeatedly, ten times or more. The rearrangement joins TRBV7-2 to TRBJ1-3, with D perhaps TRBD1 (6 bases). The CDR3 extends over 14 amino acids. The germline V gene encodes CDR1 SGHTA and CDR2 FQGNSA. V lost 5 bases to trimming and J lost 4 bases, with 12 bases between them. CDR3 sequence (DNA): TGTGCCAGCAGCACCCAGGACAGCGGAAACACCATATATTTT. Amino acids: CASSTQDSGNTIYF.